The 5 T cell receptor beta chains in this list originate from one sample, sequenced in a study of blood T cell repertoires in COVID-19. Clones were sequenced by immunoSEQ multiplex PCR, and TCRdb holds only the in-frame ones, with some missing. Of about 270,000 clones in the sample, approximately 89% were seen once. The sequencing sample was made of peripheral blood. The receptors come from a man aged 40-49 years with active or convalescent COVID-19.

The genes are TRBV9 and TRBJ1-1; D perhaps matches TRBD1 (5 bases). There are 16 residues in the CDR3. Germline V CDR1 and CDR2: SGDLS, YYNGEE. Trimming removed 3 bases from V and 3 bases from J, with 18 bases in between. The CDR3 DNA reads TGTGCCAGCAGCGCCCTCACCGGGTGGGGGGACACTGAAGCTTTCTTT. This codes for CASSALTGWGDTEAFF.

This clone was seen a few times. V gene TRBV9 combines with J gene TRBJ2-2; TRBD2 matches 9 bases. Trimming removed 0 bases from V and 6 bases from J; junction bases left unmatched: 6. In germline, CDR1 is SGDLS, CDR2 YYNGEE. This CDR3 comprises 16 residues. CDR3 region: CASSVVSSGAAGELFF. The CDR3 DNA reads TGTGCCAGCAGCGTAGTGTCTAGCGGGGCTGCCGGGGAGCTGTTTTTT.

The V gene is TRBV2, the J gene TRBJ2-7, with 9 bases matching TRBD1. The CDR3 runs to 13 residues. Germline CDR1 is SNHLY and CDR2 is FYNNEI. Trimming cost V 7 bases and J 4 bases; bases outside gene matches: 5. The chain's CDR3 is CASTRDRDYEQYF. CDR3 DNA sequence: TGTGCCAGCACCCGGGACAGGGATTACGAGCAGTACTTC. The whole variable domain, remainder taken from reference TRBV2 and TRBJ2-7, is EPEVTQTPSHQVTQMGQEVILRCVPISNHLYFYWYRQILGQKVEFLVSFYNNEISEKSEIFDDQFSVERPDGSNFTLKIRSTKLEDSAMYFCASTRDRDYEQYFGPGTRLTVT.

The rearrangement links TRBV19 to TRBJ1-5; 10 positions match TRBD1. V lost 3 bases and J lost 4; bases outside the gene matches: 0. The CDR3 length is 14 residues. CDR1 is LNHDA, CDR2 SQIVND, per germline (reference sequence). The CDR3 region has the DNA TGTGCCAGTAGTATGGGACAGGGGAATCAGCCCCAGCATTTT. Translation gives CASSMGQGNQPQHF.

This clone was observed a single time. The chain links TRBV5-1 to TRBJ2-2, with 11 bases fitting TRBD2. This CDR3 is built from 19 residues. In germline, CDR1 is SGHRS, CDR2 YFSETQ. V dropped 4 bases and J dropped 4; count of bases not matched to a gene: 15. In DNA form, the CDR3 reads TGCGCCAGCAGCCTACTAACCCCCTCTAGCGGGAGGAGCACCGGGGAGCTGTTTTTT. As protein: CASSLLTPSSGRSTGELFF.